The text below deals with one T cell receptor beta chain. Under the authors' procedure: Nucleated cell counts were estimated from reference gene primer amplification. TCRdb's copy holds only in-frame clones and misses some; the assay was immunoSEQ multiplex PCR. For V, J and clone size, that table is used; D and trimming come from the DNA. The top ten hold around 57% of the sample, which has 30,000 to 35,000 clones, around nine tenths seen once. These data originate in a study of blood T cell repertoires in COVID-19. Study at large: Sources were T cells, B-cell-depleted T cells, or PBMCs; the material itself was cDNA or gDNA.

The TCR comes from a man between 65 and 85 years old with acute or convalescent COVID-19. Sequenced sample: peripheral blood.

In DNA, the CDR3 is TGTGCAGCAGGCCTAGCGGGTACCTACGAGCAGTACTTC. Protein: CAAGLAGTYEQYF. The V and J genes are TRBV5-4 and TRBJ2-7, with TRBD2 matching over 8 bases. This CDR3 has 13 amino acids. Germline-derived CDR1 and CDR2 are SGHNT and YYREEE (reference sequence).